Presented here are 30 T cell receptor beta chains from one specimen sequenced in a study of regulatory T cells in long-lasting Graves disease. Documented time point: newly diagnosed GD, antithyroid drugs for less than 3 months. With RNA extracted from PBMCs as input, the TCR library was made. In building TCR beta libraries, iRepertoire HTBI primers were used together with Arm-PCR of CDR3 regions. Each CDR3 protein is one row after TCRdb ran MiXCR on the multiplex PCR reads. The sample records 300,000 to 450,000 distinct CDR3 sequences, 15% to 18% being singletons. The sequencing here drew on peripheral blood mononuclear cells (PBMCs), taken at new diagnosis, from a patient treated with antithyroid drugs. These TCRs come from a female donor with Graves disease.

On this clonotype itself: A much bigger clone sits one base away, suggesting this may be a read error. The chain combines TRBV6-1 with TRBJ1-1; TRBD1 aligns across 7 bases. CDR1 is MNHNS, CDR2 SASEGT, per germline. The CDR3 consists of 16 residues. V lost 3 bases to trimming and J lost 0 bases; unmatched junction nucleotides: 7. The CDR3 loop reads CASSESLGQVNTEAFF. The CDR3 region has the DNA TGTGCCAGCAGTGAGTCGCTAGGACAGGTGAACACTGAAGCTTTCTTT.

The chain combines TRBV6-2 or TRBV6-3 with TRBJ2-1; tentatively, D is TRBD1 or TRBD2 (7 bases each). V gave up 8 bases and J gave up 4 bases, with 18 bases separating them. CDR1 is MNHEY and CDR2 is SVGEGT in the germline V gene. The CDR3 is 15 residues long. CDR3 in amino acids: CASAEGASGYNEQFF. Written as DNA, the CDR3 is TGTGCCAGCGCGGAGGGGGCTAGCGGATACAATGAGCAGTTCTTC.

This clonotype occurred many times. The CDR3 region is CASSHRGLNSPLHF. In DNA form, the CDR3 reads TGTGCCAGCAGCCACAGGGGGCTAAATTCACCCCTCCACTTT. This chain connects TRBV3-1 to TRBJ1-6; 8 nucleotides line up with TRBD1. CDR1 LGHDT and CDR2 YNNKEL come from the germline V gene (reference sequence). The length of the CDR3 is 14 residues. Trimming cost V 3 bases and J 7 bases; bases outside gene matches: 2.

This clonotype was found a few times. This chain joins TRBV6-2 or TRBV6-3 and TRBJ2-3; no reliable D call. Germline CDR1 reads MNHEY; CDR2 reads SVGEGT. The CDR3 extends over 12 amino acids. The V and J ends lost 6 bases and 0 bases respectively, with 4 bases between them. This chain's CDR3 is CASRHSTDTQYF. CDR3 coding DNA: TGTGCCAGCAGGCATAGCACAGATACGCAGTATTTT.

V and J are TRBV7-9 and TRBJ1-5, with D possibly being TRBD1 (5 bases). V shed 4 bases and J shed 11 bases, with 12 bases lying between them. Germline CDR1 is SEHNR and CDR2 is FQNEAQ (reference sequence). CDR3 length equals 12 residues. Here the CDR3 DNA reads TGTGCCAGCAGCTCGGGGGATCGGGCCCAGCATTTT. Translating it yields CASSSGDRAQHF.

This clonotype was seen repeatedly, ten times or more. The CDR3 loop is CATEGVAVSYEQYF. The CDR3 bases are TGTGCCACCGAGGGGGTAGCGGTCTCCTACGAGCAGTACTTC. The chain employs TRBV11-2 and TRBJ2-7; the D call may be TRBD1 or TRBD2 (6 bases each). The CDR3 covers 14 residues. From germline, CDR1 is SGHAT and CDR2 FQNNGV. The V and J ends lost 10 bases and 0 bases respectively, with 16 bases between them. Together with reference TRBV11-2 and TRBJ2-7, the CDR3 gives the full variable domain: EAGVAQSPRYKIIEKRQSVAFWCNPISGHATLYWYQQILGQGPKLLIQFQNNGVVDDSQLPKDRFSAERLKGVDSTLKIQPAKLEDSAVYLCATEGVAVSYEQYFGPGTRLTVT.

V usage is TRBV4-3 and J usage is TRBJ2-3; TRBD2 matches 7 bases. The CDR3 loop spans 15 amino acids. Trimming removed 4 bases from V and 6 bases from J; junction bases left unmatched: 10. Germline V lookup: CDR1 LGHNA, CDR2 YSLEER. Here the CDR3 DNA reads TGCGCCAGCAGCCCCGGGGGGACCCCCCGGGATACGCAGTATTTT. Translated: CASSPGGTPRDTQYF.

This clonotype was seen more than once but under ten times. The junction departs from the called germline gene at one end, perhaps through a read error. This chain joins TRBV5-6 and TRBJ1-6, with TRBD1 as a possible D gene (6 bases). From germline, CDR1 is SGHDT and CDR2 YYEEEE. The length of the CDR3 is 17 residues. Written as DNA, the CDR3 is TGTGCCAGCAGCTTGTACAACCCAGGGGAGAAGGATTCATCCCTCCACTTT. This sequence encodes CASSLYNPGEKDSSLHF.

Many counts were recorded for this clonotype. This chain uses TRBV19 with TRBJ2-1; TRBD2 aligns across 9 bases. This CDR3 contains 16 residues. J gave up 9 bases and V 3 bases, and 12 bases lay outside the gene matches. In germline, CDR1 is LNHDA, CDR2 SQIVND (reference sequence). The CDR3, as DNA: TGTGCCAGTAGTATTGAGGCGGGAGGGCCTTTTACTGAGCAGTTCTTC. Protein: CASSIEAGGPFTEQFF.

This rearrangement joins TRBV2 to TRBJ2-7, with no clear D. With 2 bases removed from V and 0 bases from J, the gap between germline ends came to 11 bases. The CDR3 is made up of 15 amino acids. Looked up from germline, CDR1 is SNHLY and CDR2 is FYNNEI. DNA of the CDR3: TGTGCCAGCAGTGAATTAGGGTTGAGCTCCTACGAGCAGTACTTC. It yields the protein CASSELGLSSYEQYF.

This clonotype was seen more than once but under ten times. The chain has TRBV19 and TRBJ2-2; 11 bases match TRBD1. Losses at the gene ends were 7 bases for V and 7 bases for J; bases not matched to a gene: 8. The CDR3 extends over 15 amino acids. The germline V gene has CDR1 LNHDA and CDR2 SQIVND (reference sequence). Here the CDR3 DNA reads TGTGCCAGTACACCCGGGACAGGGGGGGACGGGGAGCTGTTTTTT. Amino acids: CASTPGTGGDGELFF.

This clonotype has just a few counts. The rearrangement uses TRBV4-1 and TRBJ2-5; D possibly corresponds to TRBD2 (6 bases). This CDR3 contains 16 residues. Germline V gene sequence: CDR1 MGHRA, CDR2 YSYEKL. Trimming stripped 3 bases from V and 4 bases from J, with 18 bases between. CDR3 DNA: TGCGCCAGCAGCCACGGGGGTGGAGGGTCTATAGAGACCCAGTACTTC. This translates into CASSHGGGGSIETQYF.

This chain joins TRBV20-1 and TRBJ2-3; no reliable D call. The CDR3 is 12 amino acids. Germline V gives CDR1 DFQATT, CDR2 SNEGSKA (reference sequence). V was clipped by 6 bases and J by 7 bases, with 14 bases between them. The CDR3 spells CSATTVENTQYF. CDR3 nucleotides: TGCAGTGCCACCACTGTTGAAAATACGCAGTATTTT.

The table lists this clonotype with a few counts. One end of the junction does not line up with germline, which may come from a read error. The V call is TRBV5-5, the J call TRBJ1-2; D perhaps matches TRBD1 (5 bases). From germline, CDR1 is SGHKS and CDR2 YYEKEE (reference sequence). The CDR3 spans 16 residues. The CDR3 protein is CANSPTNPWTYYGYTF. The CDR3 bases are TGTGCCAACAGCCCGACCAACCCATGGACATACTATGGCTACACCTTC.

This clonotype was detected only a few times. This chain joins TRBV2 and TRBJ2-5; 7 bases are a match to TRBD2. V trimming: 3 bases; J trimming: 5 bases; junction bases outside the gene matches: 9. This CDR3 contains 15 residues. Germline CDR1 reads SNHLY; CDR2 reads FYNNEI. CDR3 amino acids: CASSDWALGGETQYF. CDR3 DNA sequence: TGTGCCAGCAGTGACTGGGCCCTGGGAGGGGAGACCCAGTACTTC.

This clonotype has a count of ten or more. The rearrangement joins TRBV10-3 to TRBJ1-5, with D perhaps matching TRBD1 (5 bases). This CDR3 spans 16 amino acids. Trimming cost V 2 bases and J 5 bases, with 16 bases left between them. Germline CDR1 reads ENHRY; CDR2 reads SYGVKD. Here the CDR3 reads CAISERRGRADQPQHF. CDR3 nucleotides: TGTGCCATCAGTGAGCGGAGGGGCAGGGCTGATCAGCCCCAGCATTTT.

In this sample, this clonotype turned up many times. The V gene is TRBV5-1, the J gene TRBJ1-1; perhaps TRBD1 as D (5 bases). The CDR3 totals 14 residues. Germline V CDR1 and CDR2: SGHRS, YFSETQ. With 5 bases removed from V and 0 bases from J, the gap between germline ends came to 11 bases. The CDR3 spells CASREGLMNTEAFF. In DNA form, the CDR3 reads TGCGCCAGCAGGGAGGGGCTCATGAACACTGAAGCTTTCTTT.

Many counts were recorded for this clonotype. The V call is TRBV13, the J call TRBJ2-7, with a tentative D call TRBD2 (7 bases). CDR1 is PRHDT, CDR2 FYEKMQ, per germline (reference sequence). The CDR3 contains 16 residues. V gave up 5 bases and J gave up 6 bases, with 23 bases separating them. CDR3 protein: CASSLIGGGPGGEQYF. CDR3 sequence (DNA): TGTGCCAGCAGCCTGATAGGGGGGGGGCCAGGAGGCGAGCAGTACTTC.

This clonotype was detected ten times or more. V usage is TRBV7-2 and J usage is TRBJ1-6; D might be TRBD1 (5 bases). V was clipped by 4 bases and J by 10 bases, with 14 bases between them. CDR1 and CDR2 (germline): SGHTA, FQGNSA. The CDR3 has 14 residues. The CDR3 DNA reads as TGTGCCAGCAGCTACTCCGGGGGGGGATCACCCCTCCACTTT. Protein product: CASSYSGGGSPLHF.

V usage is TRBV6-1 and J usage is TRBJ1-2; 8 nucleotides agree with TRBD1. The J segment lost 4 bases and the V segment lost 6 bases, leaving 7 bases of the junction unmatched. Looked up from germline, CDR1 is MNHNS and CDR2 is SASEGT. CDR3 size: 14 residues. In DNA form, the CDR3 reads TGTGCCAGCAGGGGACAGGCGTCCTTCTATGGCTACACCTTC. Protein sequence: CASRGQASFYGYTF.

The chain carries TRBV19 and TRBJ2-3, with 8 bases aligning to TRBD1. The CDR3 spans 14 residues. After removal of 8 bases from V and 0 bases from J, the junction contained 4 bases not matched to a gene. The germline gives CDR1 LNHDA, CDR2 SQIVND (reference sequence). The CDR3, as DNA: TGTGCCAGTCGGACAGGGCGGAGCACAGATACGCAGTATTTT. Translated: CASRTGRSTDTQYF.

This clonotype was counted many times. Here the CDR3 reads CASSYSHANTEAFF. CDR3 nucleotide sequence: TGTGCCAGCAGTTACTCCCATGCGAACACTGAAGCTTTCTTT. The chain employs TRBV6-5 and TRBJ1-1; D remains unclear. Trimming left V 0 bases short and J 1 base short, with 6 bases between. The germline V gene has CDR1 MNHEY and CDR2 SVGAGI. The CDR3 has 14 residues.

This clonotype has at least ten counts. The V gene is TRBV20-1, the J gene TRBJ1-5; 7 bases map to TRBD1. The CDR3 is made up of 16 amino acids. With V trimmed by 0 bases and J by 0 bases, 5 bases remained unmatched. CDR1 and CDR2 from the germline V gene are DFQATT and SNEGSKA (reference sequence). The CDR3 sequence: CSARDRGQLSNQPQHF. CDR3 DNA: TGCAGTGCTAGAGATCGGGGACAGCTTAGCAATCAGCCCCAGCATTTT.

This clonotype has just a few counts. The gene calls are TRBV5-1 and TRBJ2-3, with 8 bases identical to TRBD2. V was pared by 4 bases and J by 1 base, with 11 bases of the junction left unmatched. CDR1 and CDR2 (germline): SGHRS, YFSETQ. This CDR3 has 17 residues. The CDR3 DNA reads TGCGCCAGCAGCCTTTTCGGGAGGGCTACTCGCACAGATACGCAGTATTTT. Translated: CASSLFGRATRTDTQYF.

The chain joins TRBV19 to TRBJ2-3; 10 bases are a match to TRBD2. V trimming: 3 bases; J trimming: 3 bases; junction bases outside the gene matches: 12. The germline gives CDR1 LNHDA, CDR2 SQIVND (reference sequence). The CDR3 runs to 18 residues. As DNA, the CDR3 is TGTGCCAGTAGTATCGCAAGCGGGGGGGCCGTTTTTACAGATACGCAGTATTTT. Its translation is CASSIASGGAVFTDTQYF. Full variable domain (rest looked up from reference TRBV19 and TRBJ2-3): DGGITQSPKYLFRKEGQNVTLSCEQNLNHDAMYWYRQDPGQGLRLIYYSQIVNDFQKGDIAEGYSVSREKKESFPLTVTSAQKNPTAFYLCASSIASGGAVFTDTQYFGPGTRLTVL.

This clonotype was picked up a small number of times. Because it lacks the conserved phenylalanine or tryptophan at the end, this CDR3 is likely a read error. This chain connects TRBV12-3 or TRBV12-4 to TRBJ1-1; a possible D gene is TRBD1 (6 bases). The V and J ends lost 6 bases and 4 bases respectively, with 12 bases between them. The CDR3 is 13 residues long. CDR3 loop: CASSQGGGTEAFL. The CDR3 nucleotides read TGTGCCAGCAGCCAGGGAGGGGGCACTGAAGCTTTCCTT.

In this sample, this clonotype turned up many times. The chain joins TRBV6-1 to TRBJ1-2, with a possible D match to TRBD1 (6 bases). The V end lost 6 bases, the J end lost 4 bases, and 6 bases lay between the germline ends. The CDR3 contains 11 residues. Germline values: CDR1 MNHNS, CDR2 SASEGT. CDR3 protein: CASRDSYGYTF. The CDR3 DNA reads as TGTGCCAGCAGGGACAGCTATGGCTACACCTTC.

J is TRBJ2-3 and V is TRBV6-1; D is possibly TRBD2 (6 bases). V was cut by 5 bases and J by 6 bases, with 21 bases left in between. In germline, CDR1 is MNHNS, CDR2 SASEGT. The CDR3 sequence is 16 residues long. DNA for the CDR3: TGTGCCAGCAGTACACCGGACTACCTAGATATGGATACGCAGTATTTT. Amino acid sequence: CASSTPDYLDMDTQYF.

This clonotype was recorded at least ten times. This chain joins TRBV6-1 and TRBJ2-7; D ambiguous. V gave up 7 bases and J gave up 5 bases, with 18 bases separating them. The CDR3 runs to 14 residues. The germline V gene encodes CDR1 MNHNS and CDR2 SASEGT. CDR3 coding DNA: TGTGCCAGCACCCCTCCCTCGGCAAGCAACGAGCAGTACTTC. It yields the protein CASTPPSASNEQYF.

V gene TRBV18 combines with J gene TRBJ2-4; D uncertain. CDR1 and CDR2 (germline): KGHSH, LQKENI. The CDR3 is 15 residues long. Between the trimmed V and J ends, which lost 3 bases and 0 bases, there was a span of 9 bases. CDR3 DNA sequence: TGTGCCAGCTCACCTCTTCTTATAGCCAAAAACATTCAGTACTTC. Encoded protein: CASSPLLIAKNIQYF.